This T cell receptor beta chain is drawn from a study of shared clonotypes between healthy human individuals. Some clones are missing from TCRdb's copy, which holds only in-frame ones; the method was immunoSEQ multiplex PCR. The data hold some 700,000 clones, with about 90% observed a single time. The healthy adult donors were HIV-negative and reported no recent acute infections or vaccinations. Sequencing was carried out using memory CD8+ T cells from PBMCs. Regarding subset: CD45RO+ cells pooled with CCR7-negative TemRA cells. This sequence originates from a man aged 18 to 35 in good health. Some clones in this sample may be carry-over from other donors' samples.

In DNA form, the CDR3 reads TGTGCCAGCAGTTCCCTGGGGGAGCAGTACTTC. The encoded protein is CASSSLGEQYF. J is TRBJ2-7 and V is TRBV7-8; D remains unclear. Trimming left V 6 bases short and J 7 bases short, with 10 bases between. The CDR3 runs to 11 residues. In germline, CDR1 is SGHVS, CDR2 FQNEAQ.